This entry concerns a single T cell receptor beta chain. In its sample, this clonotype was seen once. Its antigen is not yet known. A clone one base away is much larger, so this may be a read error. This entry belongs to a study of identical twins (dated by TCRdb to the mid-2010s). Regarding the study in general: The study deep-sequenced TCR alpha and beta repertoires from monozygotic twins, unrelated adults of various ages and cord blood to test whether fetal clonotypes persist. To rule out contamination, replicate twin experiments were performed at different times with different library preparation protocols.

Every donor was a healthy Caucasian. Study-wide conclusions, independent of this receptor: Abundant cord blood beta clonotypes had fewer insertions, young adult naive repertoires showed a similar but weaker trend, and memory repertoires showed no such trend. Compared with coincidental sharing between unrelated individuals, an excess of low generation-probability sequences was observed among out-of-frame TCR alpha sequences shared between twins. The excess sharing between twins in beta out-of-frame sequences was weaker because fewer shared sequences reduced the signal-to-noise ratio. Recombination models systematically underestimated out-of-frame TCR alpha sharing in monozygotic twins but agreed with sharing between unrelated individuals. Because the same donors could not be followed over many years, the conclusions relied on cross-sectional statistical analysis. Zero-insertion analyses could be partly confounded by invariant T cells such as MAIT and iNKT, though diverse VJ usage argued against such confounding for most clonotypes.

The library came from 5' RACE. These reads were obtained on an Illumina HiSeq 2000. A universal primer binding site was added through template switching, and the final cDNA carried a unique molecular identifier so that TCR cDNA molecules could be counted accurately. Specific primers in the conserved constant-segment region were used to synthesize first-strand cDNA for TCR alpha and beta chains. To control for contamination, each cDNA library was double barcoded with a SMART-Mk sample barcode plus Illumina barcodes. TruSeq adapter sequences, together with Illumina sample barcodes, were added in two successive PCR steps. The Illumina HiSeq platform was used with custom primers to sequence TCR alpha and beta cDNA libraries. The authors' analysis ran thus. Raw reads were processed with MiGEC to extract unique molecular identifiers, and MiXCR was used to determine CDR3 positions. For each individual, recombination models were inferred using an EM algorithm with the repgenHMM and IGoR tools. The tcR package in R was used for shared clonotype analysis, with sharing normalized by the product of cloneset sizes. To study raw recombination free of thymic and clonal selection effects, out-of-frame nonproductive sequences were analyzed. The public reads were quality trimmed at Q25 with fastp and then assembled into clones with MiXCR by TCRdb, keeping productive beta chains. Rows merge per CDR3 protein into single entries with the most common DNA and genes. The V and J calls, along with clone size, are taken from TCRdb and not from the paper's own processing. The sample table shows about 1.7 million distinct CDR3 sequences, and 32% are seen once. The ten largest make up roughly 0.3% of the sample.

Taken from cysteine to phenylalanine, the CDR3 has 12 residues. Just the 36-base CDR3 DNA is kept, in frame starting at base 1. CDR1 ENHRY and CDR2 SYGVKD were looked up in the germline V gene. The V and J genes are TRBV10-3 and TRBJ2-5; the D assignment is uncertain and may be TRBD1 or TRBD2, with 5 bases supporting each. Sequencing used cord blood. The TCR comes from a newborn girl in good health. The CDR3 has the sequence CAISRGPGTRYF. The nucleotide sequence reads TGTGCCATCAGTCGGGGTCCTGGGACCCGGTACTTC.